The rows below give T cell receptor beta chains drawn from one sample of a study of blood T cell repertoires in COVID-19. Sequencing used immunoSEQ multiplex PCR; TCRdb keeps in-frame clones, though not all of them. Among some 120,000 clones listed, roughly nine tenths were seen once. Sequenced: peripheral blood. These receptors all come from a man aged 40-49 years with acute or convalescent COVID-19. Both conserved end residues are part of each CDR3.

CDR3 length	V gene	J gene	CDR3 protein
15	TRBV9	TRBJ1-1	CASSVEVGLGTEAFF
15	TRBV27	TRBJ2-2	CASSLGTRGTGELFF
12	TRBV20-1	TRBJ1-2	CSASSDYYGYTF
13	TRBV7-2	TRBJ1-2	CASSHDRDYGYTF
15	TRBV2	TRBJ1-5	CASAHGGGSNQPQHF
17	TRBV3-1/TRBV3-2	TRBJ1-3	CASSRLGQGVSGNTIYF
13	TRBV5-1	TRBJ2-5	CASSLAFQETQYF
13	TRBV12-3/TRBV12-4	TRBJ1-1	CASSLTGVAEAFF
13	TRBV19	TRBJ2-5	CASSLQGEETQYF
15	TRBV2	TRBJ1-1	CASSADRGRVTEAFF